These 31 T cell receptor beta chains share one sample of origin, sequenced in a study of blood T cell repertoires in COVID-19. TCRdb's table, derived via immunoSEQ multiplex PCR, lists solely in-frame clones and lacks some. The repertoire holds about 300,000 clones, with 70% to 90% as singletons. Sequenced: PBMCs or T cells enriched from blood (not recorded which). The origin of the receptors is a woman aged 18-35 years who had recovered from COVID-19.

The V gene is TRBV6-5, the J gene TRBJ2-7; no clear D gene. This CDR3 comprises 16 residues. Germline lookup yields CDR1 MNHEY and CDR2 SVGAGI. V lost 0 bases, J lost 6 bases, and 18 bases lay in between. This chain's CDR3 is CASSYSEGLGPIEQYF. For the CDR3, the DNA is TGTGCCAGCAGTTACTCTGAAGGTCTAGGTCCAATCGAGCAGTACTTC.

The chain joins TRBV27 to TRBJ1-4; 10 bases are a match to TRBD1. With 5 bases clipped from V and 7 bases from J, the junction kept 7 bases outside the gene matches. The CDR3 is 15 amino acids. The germline gives CDR1 MNHEY, CDR2 SMNVEV (reference sequence). CDR3 nucleotide sequence: TGTGCCAGCAGTCCTTGGACAGGGGGTTTTGAAAAACTGTTTTTT. Protein sequence: CASSPWTGGFEKLFF.

The V gene is TRBV2, the J gene TRBJ2-7; TRBD2 matches at 11 bases. Per germline, CDR1 SNHLY and CDR2 FYNNEI. With 6 bases clipped from V and 5 bases from J, the junction kept 6 bases outside the gene matches. This CDR3 comprises 14 residues. This CDR3 reads CASRGTSGTDEQYF. The CDR3 region has the DNA TGTGCCAGCAGAGGGACTAGCGGTACGGACGAGCAGTACTTC.

This chain joins TRBV7-2 and TRBJ1-1; D unclear. V was cut by 7 bases and J by 3 bases, with 15 bases left in between. The V gene's germline CDR1 is SGHTA and CDR2 FQGNSA. The CDR3 runs to 14 residues. The CDR3 DNA sequence: TGTGCCAGCACCTCCGGAAGCGCGTACACTGAAGCTTTCTTT. Amino acid sequence: CASTSGSAYTEAFF.

The chain recombines TRBV7-9 with TRBJ2-6; TRBD2 matches 7 bases. V dropped 2 bases and J dropped 2; count of bases not matched to a gene: 9. Germline lookup yields CDR1 SEHNR and CDR2 FQNEAQ (reference sequence). The CDR3 totals 18 residues. As DNA, the CDR3 is TGTGCCAGCAGCTTAAATTCAGGCGGGAGCGCTGGGGCCAACGTCCTGACTTTC. Translating it yields CASSLNSGGSAGANVLTF.

A note on this clone: One junction end disagrees with the germline gene, perhaps due to a read error. The chain carries TRBV3-1 (or the pseudogene TRBV3-2) and TRBJ2-5, with 10 bases fitting TRBD2. The CDR3 loop spans 18 amino acids. In germline, CDR1 is LGHDT, CDR2 YNNKEL (reference sequence). This chain's CDR3 is CASSLRRLAGAYQETQYF. The DNA of the CDR3 is TGTGCCAGCAGCCTGAGAAGGCTAGCGGGGGCCTACCAGGAGACCCAGTACTTC.

The V gene is TRBV3-1 (or the pseudogene TRBV3-2), the J gene TRBJ1-1; a possible D gene is TRBD1 (5 bases). The CDR3 runs 15 residues. Trimming stripped 4 bases from V and 0 bases from J, with 12 bases between. Looked up from germline, CDR1 is LGHDT and CDR2 is YNNKEL (reference sequence). In DNA form, the CDR3 reads TGTGCCAGCAGCCCGAGGGGACTTTTGAACACTGAAGCTTTCTTT. Encoded protein: CASSPRGLLNTEAFF.

The count of this clone is one. The CDR3 DNA reads as TGTGCCAGCATTCGGAGAGGGACAGTGAACACTGAAGCTTTCTTT. As protein: CASIRRGTVNTEAFF. The chain uses TRBV5-5 and TRBJ1-1; 7 positions match TRBD1. V gave up 6 bases and J gave up 0 bases; unmatched junction bases: 8. Germline V gene sequence: CDR1 SGHKS, CDR2 YYEKEE (reference sequence). The CDR3 is 15 residues long.

The chain carries TRBV18 and TRBJ2-5, with D possibly matching TRBD1 (6 bases). The V end lost 6 bases, the J end lost 6 bases, and 17 bases lay between the germline ends. The CDR3 is made up of 14 amino acids. Germline CDR1 KGHSH, CDR2 LQKENI. The CDR3 DNA follows: TGTGCCAGCTCTTCACCCGGACAGAGTCAGACCCAGTACTTC. Translation gives CASSSPGQSQTQYF.

This rearrangement joins TRBV6-6 to TRBJ1-4; the match to TRBD1 covers 8 bases. V lost 2 bases to trimming and J lost 3 bases; unmatched junction nucleotides: 5. The germline V gene encodes CDR1 MNHNY and CDR2 SVGAGI (reference sequence). CDR3 length: 16 residues. The chain's CDR3 is CASSYRQGAANEKLFF. Written as DNA, the CDR3 is TGTGCCAGCAGTTACAGGCAGGGGGCGGCTAATGAAAAACTGTTTTTT.

The chain uses TRBV27 and TRBJ2-5; possible D gene TRBD2, 7 bases. Germline V gene data show CDR1 as MNHEY and CDR2 as SMNVEV (reference sequence). The CDR3 totals 18 residues. V was clipped by 7 bases and J by 4 bases, with 28 bases between them. CDR3 in DNA: TGTGCCAGCACTAAAATATCGGGGGGCTTTAGTGTTGTAGAGACCCAGTACTTC. Residues: CASTKISGGFSVVETQYF.

The chain combines TRBV5-4 with TRBJ2-7, with TRBD2 matching over 7 bases. This CDR3 has 13 residues. Trimming removed 4 bases from V and 3 bases from J; junction bases left unmatched: 4. The V gene's germline CDR1 is SGHNT and CDR2 YYREEE (reference sequence). The CDR3 protein is CASSPGGGYEQYF. CDR3 bases: TGTGCCAGCAGCCCCGGCGGGGGCTACGAGCAGTACTTC.

The chain links TRBV2 to TRBJ2-2, with 10 bases that match TRBD1. This CDR3 has 14 amino acids. Germline V gene sequence: CDR1 SNHLY, CDR2 FYNNEI. J gave up 6 bases and V 4 bases, and 2 bases lay outside the gene matches. CDR3 DNA: TGTGCCAGCAGTGCGACAGGGGGCCCCGGGGAGCTGTTTTTT. Translation gives CASSATGGPGELFF. The full variable domain, its missing parts supplied by reference TRBV2 and TRBJ2-2, is EPEVTQTPSHQVTQMGQEVILRCVPISNHLYFYWYRQILGQKVEFLVSFYNNEISEKSEIFDDQFSVERPDGSNFTLKIRSTKLEDSAMYFCASSATGGPGELFFGEGSRLTVL.

The table lists this clone with a count of one. This rearrangement joins TRBV5-1 to TRBJ1-6; 8 bases agree with TRBD1. CDR1 SGHRS and CDR2 YFSETQ come from the germline V gene. The CDR3 sequence is 15 residues long. The junction had 6 bases not matched to a gene; V was cut back by 0 bases and J by 10 bases. The CDR3 here is CASSLGGQGVSPLHF. DNA for the CDR3: TGCGCCAGCAGCTTGGGAGGACAGGGAGTATCACCCCTCCACTTT. The whole variable domain, filled in from reference TRBV5-1 and TRBJ1-6, reads KAGVTQTPRYLIKTRGQQVTLSCSPISGHRSVSWYQQTPGQGLQFLFEYFSETQRNKGNFPGRFSGRQFSNSRSEMNVSTLELGDSALYLCASSLGGQGVSPLHFGNGTRLTVT.

The chain has TRBV27 and TRBJ1-1; 12 bases map to TRBD1. Germline-derived CDR1 and CDR2 are MNHEY and SMNVEV (reference sequence). Trimming at V came to 5 bases and at J to 6 bases, leaving 7 bases not matched to a gene. The CDR3 runs 15 residues. The CDR3 DNA reads as TGTGCCAGCAGTCTCGGGGACAGGGGGCGGGCTGAAGCTTTCTTT. Amino acid sequence: CASSLGDRGRAEAFF.

The chain employs TRBV24-1 and TRBJ2-1; 10 nucleotides line up with TRBD2. The CDR3 contains 17 residues. Germline CDR1 reads KGHDR; CDR2 reads SFDVKD. The J segment lost 6 bases and the V segment lost 2 bases, leaving 9 bases of the junction unmatched. CDR3 protein: CATSDSGASGRINEQFF. CDR3 DNA: TGTGCCACCAGTGATTCCGGGGCTAGCGGGAGAATCAATGAGCAGTTCTTC.

The rearrangement uses TRBV19 and TRBJ2-5; possibly TRBD2 for D (5 bases). The CDR3 contains 15 residues. Trimming shortened V by 5 bases and J by 0 bases, and 13 bases separated the two germline ends. Germline-derived CDR1 and CDR2 are LNHDA and SQIVND (reference sequence). CDR3 loop: CASSFRTSYQETQYF. Here the CDR3 DNA reads TGTGCCAGTAGTTTTCGGACTTCGTACCAAGAGACCCAGTACTTC.

This chain joins TRBV3-1 (or the pseudogene TRBV3-2) and TRBJ2-2; no clear D gene. Trimming shortened V by 4 bases and J by 7 bases, and 7 bases separated the two germline ends. Germline V CDR1 and CDR2: LGHDT, YNNKEL (reference sequence). The length of the CDR3 is 12 residues. This chain's CDR3 is CASSPQNGELFF. CDR3 sequence (DNA): TGTGCCAGCAGCCCCCAGAACGGGGAGCTGTTTTTT.

The chain joins TRBV2 to TRBJ2-1, with TRBD1 as a possible D gene (6 bases). Trimming left V 6 bases short and J 6 bases short, with 15 bases between. This CDR3 contains 14 residues. CDR1 SNHLY and CDR2 FYNNEI come from the germline V gene. This chain's CDR3 is CASSRGQSGNEQFF. CDR3 bases: TGTGCCAGCAGCCGCGGACAGTCCGGCAATGAGCAGTTCTTC.

The CDR3 here is CASSQGTSGQETQYF. The CDR3 DNA sequence: TGCGCCAGCAGCCAAGGGACTAGCGGACAAGAGACCCAGTACTTC. The rearrangement links TRBV4-1 to TRBJ2-5; 10 bases are shared with TRBD2. V was pared by 1 base and J by 2 bases, with 1 base of the junction left unmatched. This CDR3 is 15 amino acids long. CDR1 and CDR2 (germline): MGHRA, YSYEKL.

The genes are TRBV10-1 and TRBJ2-2; D is undetermined. Germline V gives CDR1 WNHNN, CDR2 SYGVQD (reference sequence). The CDR3 sequence is 13 residues long. Trimming removed 6 bases from V and 4 bases from J, with 9 bases in between. The CDR3 loop reads CASSKSSTGELFF. The CDR3 DNA reads as TGCGCCAGCAGCAAGAGTAGCACCGGGGAGCTGTTTTTT.

V gene TRBV3-1 (or the pseudogene TRBV3-2) combines with J gene TRBJ2-5, with 8 bases aligning to TRBD2. This CDR3 is built from 17 residues. Germline CDR1 LGHDT, CDR2 YNNKEL (reference sequence). V lost 0 bases and J lost 5; bases outside the gene matches: 11. The CDR3 is CASSQEHIGLALETQYF. The CDR3 DNA reads TGTGCCAGCAGCCAAGAGCACATCGGACTAGCTTTGGAGACCCAGTACTTC.

This chain links TRBV5-1 with TRBJ2-1, with 8 bases aligning to TRBD1. Germline V CDR1 and CDR2: SGHRS, YFSETQ. Trimming cost V 3 bases and J 10 bases; bases outside gene matches: 3. The CDR3 length is 12 residues. In DNA form, the CDR3 reads TGCGCCAGCAGCTGGACAGGGCACGAGCAGTTCTTC. This codes for CASSWTGHEQFF.

This rearrangement joins TRBV27 to TRBJ1-2; the D gene is possibly TRBD1 (5 bases). This CDR3 has 13 residues. Between the trimmed V and J ends, which lost 2 bases and 5 bases, there was a span of 9 bases. Germline V gene lookup returns CDR1 MNHEY and CDR2 SMNVEV (reference sequence). The CDR3 DNA sequence: TGTGCCAGCAGTTTAGGGTCAGGGTATGGCTACACCTTC. Its translation is CASSLGSGYGYTF.

This clone was detected a few times. The chain recombines TRBV18 with TRBJ1-3; D perhaps matches TRBD1 (5 bases). Germline V gene data show CDR1 as KGHSH and CDR2 as LQKENI. The germline V and J ends were trimmed by 1 base and 1 base, with 14 bases remaining between them. This CDR3 is built from 17 residues. DNA of the CDR3: TGTGCCAGCTCACCACTAAATTCGGGGGGTTCTGGAAACACCATATATTTT. The encoded protein is CASSPLNSGGSGNTIYF.

The chain has TRBV5-4 and TRBJ2-1, with 8 positions matching TRBD1. With V trimmed by 5 bases and J by 3 bases, 7 bases remained unmatched. The CDR3 is 15 residues long. Germline V gene data show CDR1 as SGHNT and CDR2 as YYREEE (reference sequence). The CDR3 DNA reads as TGTGCCAGCAGACCCGGACAGGGAAGCTACAATGAGCAGTTCTTC. It is translated as CASRPGQGSYNEQFF.

This clone occurred once. This chain links TRBV28 with TRBJ1-1; D is unresolved. CDR3 length: 13 amino acids. CDR1 is MDHEN and CDR2 is SYDVKM in the germline V gene. Trimming took 1 base from V and 10 from J, leaving 13 bases between them. Written as DNA, the CDR3 is TGTGCCAGCAGTTTATCTGACCGCGGCCCAGCTTTCTTT. Its translation: CASSLSDRGPAFF.

This clone was seen only once. The chain combines TRBV7-9 with TRBJ2-7; 7 nucleotides match TRBD2. The CDR3 loop spans 13 amino acids. Germline V gene data show CDR1 as SEHNR and CDR2 as FQNEAQ (reference sequence). After removal of 3 bases from V and 5 bases from J, the junction contained 4 bases not matched to a gene. This chain's CDR3 is CASSLMGGNEQYF. DNA for the CDR3: TGTGCCAGCAGCTTGATGGGGGGGAACGAGCAGTACTTC.

This rearrangement joins TRBV19 to TRBJ2-5; TRBD2 aligns across 11 bases. The CDR3 runs 15 residues. The germline CDR1 and CDR2 sequences are LNHDA and SQIVND (reference sequence). V was pared by 3 bases and J by 10 bases, with 10 bases of the junction left unmatched. The CDR3 nucleotides read TGTGCCAGTAGTATTTCGACTAGCGGGAAAATTCACCAGTACTTC. Amino acids: CASSISTSGKIHQYF. The whole variable domain, filled in from reference TRBV19 and TRBJ2-5, reads DGGITQSPKYLFRKEGQNVTLSCEQNLNHDAMYWYRQDPGQGLRLIYYSQIVNDFQKGDIAEGYSVSREKKESFPLTVTSAQKNPTAFYLCASSISTSGKIHQYFGPGTRLLVL.

CDR3 residues: CASTEQGNQPQHF. In nucleotides, the CDR3 is TGTGCCAGCACCGAACAGGGGAATCAGCCCCAGCATTTT. The chain carries TRBV6-5 and TRBJ1-5; 7 nucleotides align to TRBD1. In germline, CDR1 is MNHEY, CDR2 SVGAGI. CDR3 length: 13 amino acids. The V segment lost 7 bases and the J segment 4 bases; nucleotides outside the gene matches: 4.

The chain carries TRBV29-1 and TRBJ2-2; D call uncertain. V lost 3 bases, J lost 1 base, and 6 bases lay in between. From germline, CDR1 is SQVTM and CDR2 ANQGSEA. There are 13 residues in the CDR3. Here the CDR3 DNA reads TGCAGCGTTGACGTTAAGAACACCGGGGAGCTGTTTTTT. Translation: CSVDVKNTGELFF.